Listed below are T cell receptor beta chains from one sample, sequenced in a study of prognosis after radiotherapy for stage I lung cancer. TCRdb reprocessed the multiplex PCR reads with MiXCR, giving one entry per CDR3 protein. The sample holds roughly 11,000 distinct CDR3 sequences, under 45% seen once. This specimen consisted of PBMCs, obtained before or after stereotactic body radiation therapy (not recorded which). These TCRs come from a donor aged 50 or older with non-small cell lung cancer. Both conserved end residues are part of each CDR3. A D gene is named only where the DNA matches it firmly. Clone size is not always given. Where it is, it says once, few, many or a class for expanded clones.

D: TRBD1; J: TRBJ1-1; size: many; length: 15; V: TRBV7-2; DNA: TGTGCCAGCAGCATAAACAGGGGCGGGAACACTGAAGCTTTCTTT; CDR3: CASSINRGGNTEAFF
D: TRBD1; J: TRBJ1-5; size: .; length: 14; V: TRBV20-1; DNA: TGCAGTGCCTTCGACAGGGTTGGCAATCAGCCCCAGCATTTT; CDR3: CSAFDRVGNQPQHF
D: TRBD2; J: TRBJ2-1; size: once; length: 16; V: TRBV4-1; DNA: TGCGCCAGCAGCCGGACTAGCGGGGCGAGTAGCAATGAGCAGTTCTTC; CDR3: CASSRTSGASSNEQFF
D: TRBD1; J: TRBJ2-7; size: .; length: 14; V: TRBV2; DNA: TGTGCCAGCAGACGGACAGGGCTAGGCTACGATCAGTACTTC; CDR3: CASRRTGLGYDQYF
D: .; J: TRBJ2-1; size: many; length: 12; V: TRBV20-1; DNA: TGCAGTGCTGAGGGGTGGAGCAATGAGCAGTTCTTC; CDR3: CSAEGWSNEQFF
D: TRBD1; J: TRBJ2-7; size: .; length: 14; V: TRBV28; DNA: TGTGCCAGCAACTTCGACAGGGGGTCGTACGAGCAGTACTTC; CDR3: CASNFDRGSYEQYF
D: .; J: TRBJ2-3; size: many; length: 13; V: TRBV28; DNA: TGTGCCAGCAGCCCGACTAGCACAGATACGCAGTATTTT; CDR3: CASSPTSTDTQYF
D: .; J: TRBJ1-1; size: many; length: 16; V: TRBV7-3; DNA: TGTGCCAGCAGCTTAAGTTCGGCCTCCTTGGGCACTGAAGCTTTCTTT; CDR3: CASSLSSASLGTEAFF
D: TRBD2; J: TRBJ2-2; size: medium-sized; length: 17; V: TRBV12-3/TRBV12-4; DNA: TGTGCCAGCAGTTTTTCCCGCGGGGGGTTGAACACCGGGGAGCTGTTTTTT; CDR3: CASSFSRGGLNTGELFF
D: .; J: TRBJ1-2; size: many; length: 14; V: TRBV7-9; DNA: TGTGCCAGCAGCTGGCAGGGGAACAACTATGGCTACACCTTC; CDR3: CASSWQGNNYGYTF
D: TRBD2; J: TRBJ2-7; size: .; length: 15; V: TRBV28; DNA: TGTGCCAGCAGTAGGGAGCTAGCGGGAGTAACCGAGCAGTACTTC; CDR3: CASSRELAGVTEQYF
D: .; J: TRBJ1-5; size: many; length: 15; V: TRBV5-1; DNA: TGCGCCAGCACGCCGACGGGGGCGGTCAATCAGCCCCAGCATTTT; CDR3: CASTPTGAVNQPQHF
D: .; J: TRBJ1-3; size: .; length: 16; V: TRBV6-5; DNA: TGTGCCAGCAGTTACTCGAGTGGTTGCTCTGTAAACACCATATATTTT; CDR3: CASSYSSGCSVNTIYF
D: .; J: TRBJ2-1; size: many; length: 14; V: TRBV4-1; DNA: TGCGCCAGCAGCCGAACTAACTCCTACAATGAGCAGTTCTTC; CDR3: CASSRTNSYNEQFF
D: .; J: TRBJ2-3; size: many; length: 14; V: TRBV27; DNA: TGTGCCAGCAGTCTCACTAGGTTGACAGATACGCAGTATTTT; CDR3: CASSLTRLTDTQYF
D: TRBD1; J: TRBJ1-6; size: many; length: 14; V: TRBV12-5; DNA: TGTGCTAGTGGTCCCGGGACAGGGAATTCACCCCTCCACTTT; CDR3: CASGPGTGNSPLHF
D: .; J: TRBJ2-1; size: .; length: 14; V: TRBV4-2; DNA: TGTGCCAGCAACCCTGGGAAGTCCTACAATGAGCAGTTCTTC; CDR3: CASNPGKSYNEQFF
D: .; J: TRBJ2-3; size: many; length: 13; V: TRBV5-1; DNA: TGCGCCAGCAGCTTCACAGGCACAGATACGCAGTATTTT; CDR3: CASSFTGTDTQYF
D: .; J: TRBJ1-3; size: many; length: 15; V: TRBV5-6; DNA: TGTGCCAGCAGCTTCGGTCTTTTTTCTGGAAACACCATATATTTT; CDR3: CASSFGLFSGNTIYF
D: .; J: TRBJ2-7; size: .; length: 13; V: TRBV5-1; DNA: TGCGCCAGCAGCTTGGCCACAGGGTACGAGCAGTACTTC; CDR3: CASSLATGYEQYF
D: .; J: TRBJ2-7; size: few; length: 11; V: TRBV11-2; DNA: TGTGCCAGCAGTTTATTTCAGGAGCAGTACTTC; CDR3: CASSLFQEQYF
D: TRBD2; J: TRBJ2-5; size: .; length: 16; V: TRBV9; DNA: TGTGCCAGCAGCGTAGCGACTAGCGGGGGGTGGGAGACCCAGTACTTC; CDR3: CASSVATSGGWETQYF
D: .; J: TRBJ2-1; size: many; length: 14; V: TRBV20-1; DNA: TGCAGTGCTAGAGATCAAGTCAGGTCCCTTGAGCAGTTCTTC; CDR3: CSARDQVRSLEQFF
D: .; J: TRBJ2-3; size: once; length: 12; V: TRBV5-6; DNA: TGTGCCAGCAGCAAGGACAAATATACGCAGTATTTT; CDR3: CASSKDKYTQYF
D: .; J: TRBJ1-5; size: medium-sized; length: 14; V: TRBV12-5; DNA: TGTGCTAGTGGCCCCTGGGGGAGCAATCAGCCCCAGCATTTT; CDR3: CASGPWGSNQPQHF
D: TRBD2; J: TRBJ2-7; size: .; length: 15; V: TRBV20-1; DNA: TGCAGTGCTAGAGCGGGGGTGCGGGAGATGTCCGAGCAGTACTTC; CDR3: CSARAGVREMSEQYF
D: TRBD1; J: TRBJ2-7; size: .; length: 15; V: TRBV5-1; DNA: TGCGCCAGCAGCTCGGACAGGGGCGTATCCTACGAGCAGTACTTC; CDR3: CASSSDRGVSYEQYF
D: .; J: TRBJ1-1; size: .; length: 15; V: TRBV20-1; DNA: TGCAGTGCTAGACGTAGGAGGGGGGGCCACACTGAAGCTTTCTTT; CDR3: CSARRRRGGHTEAFF
D: .; J: TRBJ1-2; size: many; length: 15; V: TRBV20-1; DNA: TGCAGTGCTAGAAACCCCGGACATGCGGTGGGTGGCTACACCTTC; CDR3: CSARNPGHAVGGYTF
D: TRBD1; J: TRBJ1-6; size: once; length: 14; V: TRBV6-2/TRBV6-3; DNA: TGTGCAAGCAGTTACCGGACAGGGGAAAAACCCCTCCACTTT; CDR3: CASSYRTGEKPLHF
D: TRBD2; J: TRBJ2-3; size: many; length: 16; V: TRBV5-4; DNA: TGTGCCAGCAGCCCCCGGACTAGCGGGGTGGGAGATACGCAGTATTTT; CDR3: CASSPRTSGVGDTQYF
D: TRBD2; J: TRBJ2-7; size: few; length: 15; V: TRBV10-2; DNA: TGCGCCAGCGGCGAAGCGGGACGGGGGGCCTACGAGCAGTACTTC; CDR3: CASGEAGRGAYEQYF
D: .; J: TRBJ1-1; size: many; length: 15; V: TRBV6-5; DNA: TGTGCCAGCAGTTACTCGTGGACACTAAACACTGAAGCTTTCTTT; CDR3: CASSYSWTLNTEAFF
D: .; J: TRBJ2-2; size: .; length: 15; V: TRBV7-6; DNA: TGTGCCAGCAGCAATCGGGACACGAACACCGGGGAGCTGTTTTTT; CDR3: CASSNRDTNTGELFF
D: TRBD1; J: TRBJ2-2; size: many; length: 18; V: TRBV11-1; DNA: TGTGCCAGCAGCCGTCCCGGGACAGGGGCGCAAAGGCCCGGGGAGCTGTTTTTT; CDR3: CASSRPGTGAQRPGELFF
D: .; J: TRBJ2-1; size: many; length: 17; V: TRBV12-3/TRBV12-4; DNA: TGTGCCAGCAGTGGCCGCATACGGGCTACCAGATACAATGAGCAGTTCTTC; CDR3: CASSGRIRATRYNEQFF
D: TRBD2; J: TRBJ2-7; size: .; length: 14; V: TRBV5-1; DNA: TGCGCCAGCAGCTTAGCGGGAGACTCCTACGAGCAGTACTTC; CDR3: CASSLAGDSYEQYF
D: .; J: TRBJ1-1; size: many; length: 15; V: TRBV5-4; DNA: TGTGCCAGCAGCTTGGACAGAATCATGAACACTGAAGCTTTCTTT; CDR3: CASSLDRIMNTEAFF
D: .; J: TRBJ1-1; size: .; length: 13; V: TRBV7-2; DNA: TGTGCTATCCGCCGGACAGTTGGAGGCGGAGCTTTCTTT; CDR3: CAIRRTVGGGAFF
D: TRBD1; J: TRBJ1-5; size: many; length: 15; V: TRBV7-8; DNA: TGTGCCAGCAGCATAGGGACAGGCGGTTATCAGCCCCAGCATTTT; CDR3: CASSIGTGGYQPQHF
D: .; J: TRBJ2-1; size: medium-sized; length: 13; V: TRBV4-1; DNA: TGCGCCAGCAGCCAAGATTACTACAATGAGCAGTTCTTC; CDR3: CASSQDYYNEQFF